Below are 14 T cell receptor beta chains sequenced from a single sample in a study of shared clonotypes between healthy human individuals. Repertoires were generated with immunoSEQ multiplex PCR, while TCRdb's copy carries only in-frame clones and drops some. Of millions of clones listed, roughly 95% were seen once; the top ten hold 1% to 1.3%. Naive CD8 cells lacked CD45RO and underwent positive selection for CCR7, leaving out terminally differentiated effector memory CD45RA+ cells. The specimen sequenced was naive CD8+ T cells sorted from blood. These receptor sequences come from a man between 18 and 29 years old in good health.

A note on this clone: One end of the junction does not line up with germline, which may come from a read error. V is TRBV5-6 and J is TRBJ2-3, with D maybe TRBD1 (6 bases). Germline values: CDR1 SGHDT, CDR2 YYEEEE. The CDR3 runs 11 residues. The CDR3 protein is CASSFQGSGNF. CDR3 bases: TGTGCCAGCAGCTTCCAGGGGAGTGGAAATTTT.

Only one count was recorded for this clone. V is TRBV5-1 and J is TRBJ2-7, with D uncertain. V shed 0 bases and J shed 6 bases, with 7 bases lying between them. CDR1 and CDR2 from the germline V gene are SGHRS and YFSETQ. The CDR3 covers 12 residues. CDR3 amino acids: CASSLGASEQYF. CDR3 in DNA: TGCGCCAGCAGCTTGGGGGCATCCGAGCAGTACTTC.

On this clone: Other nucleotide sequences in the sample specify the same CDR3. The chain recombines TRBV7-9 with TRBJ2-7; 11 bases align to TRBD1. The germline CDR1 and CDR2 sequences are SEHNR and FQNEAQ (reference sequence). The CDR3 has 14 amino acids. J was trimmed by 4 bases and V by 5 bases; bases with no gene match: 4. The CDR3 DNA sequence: TGTGCCAGCAGCCCAGGACAGGGGGCATACGAGCAGTACTTC. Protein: CASSPGQGAYEQYF.

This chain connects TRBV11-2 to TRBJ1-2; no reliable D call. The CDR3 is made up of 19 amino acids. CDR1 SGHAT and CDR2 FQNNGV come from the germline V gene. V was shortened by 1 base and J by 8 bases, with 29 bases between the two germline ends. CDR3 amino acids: CASSLVGVLIDGGLIGYTF. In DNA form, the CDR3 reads TGTGCCAGCAGCTTAGTCGGCGTTTTAATTGATGGCGGGTTGATCGGCTACACCTTC.

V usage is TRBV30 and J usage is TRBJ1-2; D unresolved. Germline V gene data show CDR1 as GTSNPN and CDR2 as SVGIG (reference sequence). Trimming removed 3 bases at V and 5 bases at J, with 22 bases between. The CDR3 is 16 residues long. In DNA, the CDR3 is TGTGCCTGGAGGTCCTTCGTGCGCCTGGACGATTATGGCTACACCTTC. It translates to CAWRSFVRLDDYGYTF.

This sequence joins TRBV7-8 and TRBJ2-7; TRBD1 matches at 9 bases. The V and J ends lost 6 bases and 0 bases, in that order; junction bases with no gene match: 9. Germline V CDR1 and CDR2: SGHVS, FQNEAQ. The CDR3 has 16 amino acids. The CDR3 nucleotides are TGTGCCAGCAGACTGGACAGGGGTGTTGCCTCCTACGAGCAGTACTTC. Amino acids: CASRLDRGVASYEQYF.

CDR3 DNA sequence: TGTGCCTGGAGCCACTCGGCAGTGGTAGGCTACGAGCAGTACTTC. It yields the protein CAWSHSAVVGYEQYF. The chain employs TRBV30 and TRBJ2-7; no reliable D call. This CDR3 contains 15 residues. Germline lookup yields CDR1 GTSNPN and CDR2 SVGIG (reference sequence). The germline V and J ends were trimmed by 3 bases and 3 bases, with 18 bases remaining between them. The entire variable domain, with the rest obtained from reference TRBV30 and TRBJ2-7, is as follows: SQTIHQWPATLVQPVGSPLSLECTVEGTSNPNLYWYRQAAGRGLQLLFYSVGIGQISSEVPQNLSASRPQDRQFILSSKKLLLSDSGFYLCAWSHSAVVGYEQYFGPGTRLTVT.

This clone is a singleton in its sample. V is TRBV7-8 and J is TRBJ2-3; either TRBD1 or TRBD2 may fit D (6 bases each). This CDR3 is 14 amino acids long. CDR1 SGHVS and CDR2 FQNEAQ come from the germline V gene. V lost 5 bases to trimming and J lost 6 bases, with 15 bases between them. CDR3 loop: CASSAYREEDTQYF. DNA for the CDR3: TGTGCCAGCAGCGCATACAGGGAGGAGGATACGCAGTATTTT.

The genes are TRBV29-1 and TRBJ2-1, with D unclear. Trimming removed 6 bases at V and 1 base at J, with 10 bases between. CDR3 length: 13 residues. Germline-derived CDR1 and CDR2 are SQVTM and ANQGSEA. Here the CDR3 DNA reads TGCAGCGTCTTAGCTCCATCCTACAATGAGCAGTTCTTC. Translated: CSVLAPSYNEQFF.

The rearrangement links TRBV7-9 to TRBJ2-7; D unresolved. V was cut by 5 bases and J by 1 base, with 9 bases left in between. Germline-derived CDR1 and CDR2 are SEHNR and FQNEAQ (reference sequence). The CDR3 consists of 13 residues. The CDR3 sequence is CASSPDMSYEQYF. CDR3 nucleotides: TGTGCCAGCAGCCCAGACATGTCCTACGAGCAGTACTTC.

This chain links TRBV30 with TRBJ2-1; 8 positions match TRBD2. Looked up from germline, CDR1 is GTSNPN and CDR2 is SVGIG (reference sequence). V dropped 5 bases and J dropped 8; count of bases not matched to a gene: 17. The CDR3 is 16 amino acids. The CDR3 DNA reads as TGTGCCTGGGGGGACTCAGCGGGAGCAATTGGGGATGAGCAGTTCTTC. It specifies CAWGDSAGAIGDEQFF.

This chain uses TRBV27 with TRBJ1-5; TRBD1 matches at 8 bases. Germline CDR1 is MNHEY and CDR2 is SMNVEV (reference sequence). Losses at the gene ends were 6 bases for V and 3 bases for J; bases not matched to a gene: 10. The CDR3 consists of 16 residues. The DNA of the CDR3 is TGTGCCAGCAGCTCGGTCGGGACAGGATTCAATCAGCCCCAGCATTTT. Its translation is CASSSVGTGFNQPQHF.

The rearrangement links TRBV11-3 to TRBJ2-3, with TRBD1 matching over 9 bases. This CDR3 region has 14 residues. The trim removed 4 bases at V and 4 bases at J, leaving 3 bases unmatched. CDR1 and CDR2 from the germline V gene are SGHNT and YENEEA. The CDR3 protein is CASSSGQGPDTQYF. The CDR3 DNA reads TGTGCCAGCAGCTCCGGACAGGGGCCAGATACGCAGTATTTT.

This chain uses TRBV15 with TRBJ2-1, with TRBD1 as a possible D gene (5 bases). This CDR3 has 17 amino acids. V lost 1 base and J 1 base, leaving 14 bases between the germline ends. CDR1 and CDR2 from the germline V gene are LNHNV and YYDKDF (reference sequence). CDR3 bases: TGTGCCACCAGCAGAGGATTAGAAGGGGAATCCTACAATGAGCAGTTCTTC. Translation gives CATSRGLEGESYNEQFF.